This TCR beta chain stems from a study of blood T cell repertoires in COVID-19. Study background: T cells, B-cell-depleted T cells, or PBMCs supplied cDNA or gDNA.

Assay used: immunoSEQ multiplex PCR; TCRdb lists only in-frame clones, some missing. The sample gives approximately 140,000 clones, about 86% of which show up once; 2% to 3% is in the top ten. Germline lookup yields CDR1 MNHEY and CDR2 SVGAGI. This CDR3 spans 11 amino acids. Trimming took 6 bases from V and 6 from J, leaving 9 bases between them. The V and J genes are TRBV6-5 and TRBJ2-7, with D perhaps matching TRBD1 (6 bases). Sequenced input: PBMCs or T cells enriched from blood (not recorded which). This clonotype was sampled from a man in his forties with acute COVID-19. The CDR3 DNA follows: TGTGCCAGCAGGGGGGACATCGAGCAGTACTTC. Translated, it gives CASRGDIEQYF.